Sequencing of this T cell receptor beta chain was carried out in a study of blood T cell repertoires in COVID-19 (dated by TCRdb to 2018 to 2020). Context from the whole study: Collaborator samples came from the United States, Italy and Spain and covered acute and convalescent phases of COVID-19. The prospective study material was composed of cDNA or gDNA derived from T cells, B-cell-depleted T cells, or PBMCs. Deeply sampled blood TCRbeta repertoires from subjects exposed to, actively infected with, or recovered from COVID-19 were included in the dataset. A freely available public database, intended as a resource for researchers studying the immune response to SARS-CoV-2, is where the repertoires were released. Samples were obtained from the ongoing ImmuneRACE study (first 160 participants) and from some 1,200 subjects provided by 6 global collaborators. Sample metadata almost always included a de-identified subject ID, COVID-19 status, age in years and sex. Where available, HLA class I and class II types were taken from metadata supplied by the sample provider and were not determined by assay-based typing. Summary of the overall study and its limitations: The quantity of clinical and demographic metadata differed by source and by participant and was supplied without curation.

CDR1 and CDR2, per the germline V gene, are MNHEY and SVGAGI. The V end gives up 6 bases and the J end 6 bases, leaving 7 bases in the junction not matched to a gene. Reading from cysteine to phenylalanine, the CDR3 counts 14 amino acids. Left in the record is the CDR3 DNA by itself, 42 bases read in frame from the first base. Concerning this clone itself: It lacks a known antigen. No base quality information exists; no much larger clone differs at one position.

Samples from volunteer blood donors who had recovered from COVID-19 were contributed by a second Seattle source. Each collaborating institution followed its own protocols to collect whole blood in K2EDTA tubes. For TCRbeta analysis, collaborators shipped samples in one of three forms: frozen whole blood, isolated PBMCs, or DNA extracted from either of those sample types. TCRbeta CDR3 regions were amplified from genomic DNA using the immunoSEQ Assay, a bias-controlled multiplex PCR. As for how the authors treated the data: The number of nucleated cells in each sample was estimated by amplification of reference gene primers within the assay. To quantify the absolute abundance of each unique TCRbeta CDR3 rearrangement, sequence reads were collapsed and filtered. For each sample, productive Simpson clonality was calculated by taking the square root of Simpson's diversity index across productive rearrangements. What TCRdb holds here is the immuneACCESS table cut down to in-frame rearrangements. Part of the clones is not present; checked against another copy, under half of the missing clones reflect an unresolved V gene, and the others are unexplained. V, J and clone size reflect that table, while D and trimming were determined from the DNA. The sample records roughly 260,000 clones, around 87% of which are singletons. Together, the top ten hold about 2% of the sample.

This TCR came from a woman in her 50s who had recovered from COVID-19. The sequenced sample was peripheral blood. The rearrangement combines TRBV6-5 with TRBJ1-1; the junction holds 10 bases that match TRBD1. For the CDR3, the sequence is CASSRDRGFAEAFF. The DNA is TGTGCCAGCAGCCGGGACAGGGGTTTCGCTGAAGCTTTCTTT.